Below are 21 T cell receptor beta chains sequenced from a single sample in a study of T cells in localized non-small cell lung cancer. The protocol was immunoSEQ multiplex PCR, while the TCRdb copy is restricted to in-frame clones and leaves out a portion. The table shows 15,000 or so clones, with 84% occurring only once. The source material was peripheral blood, sampled before any cancer treatment. The receptors shown here come from a female donor aged 60 or older with stage I squamous cell lung carcinoma.

The chain carries TRBV5-6 and TRBJ2-7; D remains ambiguous. The CDR3 is made up of 12 amino acids. V lost 4 bases to trimming and J lost 3 bases, with 8 bases between them. Germline V gives CDR1 SGHDT, CDR2 YYEEEE. The DNA for the CDR3 is TGTGCCAGCAGCCAGGTCTACTACGAGCAGTACTTC. Residues: CASSQVYYEQYF.

This chain uses TRBV27 with TRBJ1-6; no definite D call. CDR1 is MNHEY and CDR2 is SMNVEV in the germline V gene (reference sequence). The CDR3 runs 14 residues. Between the trimmed V and J ends, which lost 5 bases and 9 bases, there was a span of 14 bases. The CDR3 DNA reads as TGTGCCAGCAGTCTTGGACTTGACACTTCACCCCTCCACTTT. Encoded protein: CASSLGLDTSPLHF.

This rearrangement joins TRBV19 to TRBJ2-4, with 7 positions matching TRBD1. The ends lost 6 bases at V and 6 bases at J; junction bases unmatched: 8. This CDR3 has 14 residues. Germline V gene data show CDR1 as LNHDA and CDR2 as SQIVND (reference sequence). This CDR3 is CASSIQGVGNIQYF. The CDR3 nucleotides are TGTGCCAGTAGCATTCAGGGGGTTGGAAACATTCAGTACTTC.

The chain is built from TRBV5-6 and TRBJ2-3; D is uncertain. Germline values: CDR1 SGHDT, CDR2 YYEEEE. With 3 bases removed from V and 5 bases from J, the gap between germline ends came to 10 bases. This CDR3 is built from 13 residues. CDR3 protein: CASSWKVVDTQYF. CDR3 sequence (DNA): TGTGCCAGCAGCTGGAAAGTAGTAGATACGCAGTATTTT.

The V and J genes are TRBV7-2 and TRBJ2-3; 10 nucleotides match TRBD1. V dropped 4 bases and J dropped 5; count of bases not matched to a gene: 6. There are 15 residues in the CDR3. Germline V gene lookup returns CDR1 SGHTA and CDR2 FQGNSA. This CDR3 reads CASSSRQGAIDTQYF. The CDR3, as DNA: TGTGCCAGCAGCTCCAGACAGGGGGCCATAGATACGCAGTATTTT.

J is TRBJ1-2 and V is TRBV5-4; 7 bases match TRBD1. Trimming removed 4 bases from V and 6 bases from J; junction bases left unmatched: 9. The CDR3 consists of 14 residues. The germline CDR1 and CDR2 sequences are SGHNT and YYREEE (reference sequence). As DNA, the CDR3 is TGTGCCAGCAGCATTAACAGGGGAGCGGATGGCTACACCTTC. Its protein is CASSINRGADGYTF. The variable domain in full, completed from reference TRBV5-4 and TRBJ1-2, reads ETGVTQSPTHLIKTRGQQVTLRCSSQSGHNTVSWYQQALGQGPQFIFQYYREEENGRGNFPPRFSGLQFPNYSSELNVNALELDDSALYLCASSINRGADGYTFGSGTRLTVV.

The J gene is TRBJ2-3, the V gene TRBV7-9; 12 bases map to TRBD2. The CDR3 loop spans 16 amino acids. V was clipped by 4 bases and J by 1 base; unmatched bases: 3. Germline V gene sequence: CDR1 SEHNR, CDR2 FQNEAQ (reference sequence). The CDR3: CASSSRTSGGTDTQYF. The CDR3 nucleotides are TGTGCCAGCAGCTCCCGGACTAGCGGGGGCACAGATACGCAGTATTTT.

Note on this clone: The junction differs from germline at one of its ends, possibly a read error. This chain uses TRBV20-1 with TRBJ2-1; D is unclear. Germline CDR1 and CDR2: DFQATT and SNEGSKA (reference sequence). The CDR3 has 11 residues. The CDR3 sequence is CSAGDVYEQFF. CDR3 bases: TGCAGTGCTGGAGACGTCTATGAGCAGTTCTTC.

The chain couples TRBV7-2 to TRBJ2-3; possibly TRBD2 for D (6 bases). V was cut by 5 bases and J by 0 bases, with 12 bases left in between. The CDR3 spans 15 residues. Germline lookup yields CDR1 SGHTA and CDR2 FQGNSA. The CDR3 DNA reads as TGTGCCAGCAGCCCAATGGGGGGTAGCACAGATACGCAGTATTTT. Its protein is CASSPMGGSTDTQYF.

The V and J genes are TRBV12-5 and TRBJ1-1; possibly TRBD1 for D (6 bases). This CDR3 has 12 amino acids. V lost 9 bases to trimming and J lost 5 bases, with 13 bases between them. Germline-derived CDR1 and CDR2 are LGHNT and FRNRAP. This CDR3 reads CASQGWGTEAFF. In DNA, the CDR3 is TGTGCTAGCCAGGGGTGGGGAACTGAAGCTTTCTTT.

This clone came up a few times. The J gene is TRBJ1-2, the V gene TRBV6-6; no clear D gene. This CDR3 is built from 12 residues. Between the trimmed V and J ends, which lost 3 bases and 6 bases, there was a span of 8 bases. Germline assignment: CDR1 MNHNY and CDR2 SVGAGI (reference sequence). The CDR3 DNA follows: TGTGCCAGCAGTTATTTGGAGGATGGCTACACCTTC. This gives the protein CASSYLEDGYTF.

The chain uses TRBV11-3 and TRBJ1-2; perhaps TRBD1 as D (5 bases). V dropped 5 bases and J dropped 0 bases, with 10 bases sitting between them. Germline V lookup: CDR1 SGHNT, CDR2 YENEEA. The CDR3 sequence is 14 residues long. CDR3 in DNA: TGTGCCAGCAGCGCAGGGACCCCTAACTATGGCTACACCTTC. Residues: CASSAGTPNYGYTF.

The CDR3 DNA reads TGTGCCAGCAGCGTAGGGGGGGATACTGAAGCTTTCTTT. This gives the protein CASSVGGDTEAFF. J is TRBJ1-1 and V is TRBV9, with a possible D match to TRBD1 (5 bases). Trimming shortened V by 0 bases and J by 5 bases, and 8 bases separated the two germline ends. Germline assignment: CDR1 SGDLS and CDR2 YYNGEE. The length of the CDR3 is 13 residues.

DNA for the CDR3: TGTGCCTGGAGTGTCAAGGGACCTGGCTACACCTTC. Translating gives CAWSVKGPGYTF. This chain links TRBV30 with TRBJ1-2; weak D call: TRBD1 (5 bases). This CDR3 comprises 12 residues. The V end was cut by 0 bases, the J end by 7 bases, with 9 bases between. Per the germline V gene, CDR1 is GTSNPN and CDR2 is SVGIG (reference sequence).

The chain links TRBV6-5 to TRBJ2-2, with TRBD1 matching 8 bases. This CDR3 region has 14 residues. After removal of 2 bases from V and 5 bases from J, the junction contained 1 base not matched to a gene. Germline V gene lookup returns CDR1 MNHEY and CDR2 SVGAGI. The CDR3 DNA reads TGTGCCAGCAGTTACGACAGGGGAACCGGGGAGCTGTTTTTT. It encodes CASSYDRGTGELFF.

The rearrangement links TRBV11-2 to TRBJ2-3, with D possibly being TRBD2 (6 bases). V was pared by 4 bases and J by 0 bases, with 8 bases between. This CDR3 has 14 amino acids. Germline assignment: CDR1 SGHAT and CDR2 FQNNGV. The CDR3, as DNA: TGTGCCAGCAGCTGGGGGACTAGCACAGATACGCAGTATTTT. Residues: CASSWGTSTDTQYF.

The V call is TRBV5-1, the J call TRBJ1-2, with TRBD1 identical over 10 bases. CDR3 length: 14 amino acids. Germline CDR1 and CDR2: SGHRS and YFSETQ. With 2 bases clipped from V and 7 bases from J, the junction kept 5 bases outside the gene matches. This CDR3 is CASSFGDRGSGYTF. The DNA for the CDR3 is TGCGCCAGCAGCTTCGGGGACAGGGGATCTGGCTACACCTTC.

The chain is built from TRBV9 and TRBJ2-3; perhaps TRBD2 as D (5 bases). Germline V gene lookup returns CDR1 SGDLS and CDR2 YYNGEE. CDR3 length: 14 amino acids. V was clipped by 0 bases and J by 4 bases, with 9 bases between them. The CDR3 region has the DNA TGTGCCAGCAGCGTAGAAGTGAGGGCAGATACGCAGTATTTT. Translated, it gives CASSVEVRADTQYF.

This sequence joins TRBV7-9 and TRBJ2-3; possibly TRBD1 or TRBD2 for D (5 bases each). Germline CDR1 reads SEHNR; CDR2 reads FQNEAQ (reference sequence). V gave up 4 bases and J gave up 6 bases, with 20 bases separating them. This CDR3 is 16 amino acids long. The DNA for the CDR3 is TGTGCCAGCAGCTCAGTGGGGGACGTAGGCTCGGATACGCAGTATTTT. Its translation: CASSSVGDVGSDTQYF.

This chain uses TRBV7-8 with TRBJ2-3; D may be TRBD1 (6 bases). The CDR3 runs to 12 residues. Germline V CDR1 and CDR2: SGHVS, FQNEAQ. The CDR3 reads CAAGASMDTQYF. CDR3 DNA: TGTGCAGCAGGGGCGTCCATGGATACGCAGTATTTT.

The chain joins TRBV5-6 to TRBJ1-3; D may be TRBD1 (6 bases). CDR3 length: 14 residues. V gave up 2 bases and J gave up 0 bases, with 6 bases separating them. Per the germline V gene, CDR1 is SGHDT and CDR2 is YYEEEE. Here the CDR3 DNA reads TGTGCCAGCAGCTTAGGGGGCTCTGGAAACACCATATATTTT. Translated, it gives CASSLGGSGNTIYF.